One and the same sample provided the 10 T cell receptor beta chains below, sequenced in a study of T cell responses to AZD1222 COVID-19 vaccine. Here immunoSEQ multiplex PCR was the method, and the copy in TCRdb shows in-frame clones only, minus some. The repertoire has 99,000 or so clones, about 81% of them found once; the top ten carry more than 4.5%. Sequencing was performed on peripheral blood, taken on day 0 of AZD1222 vaccination. The receptor source for this set is an adult in good health.

The V and J genes are TRBV4-2 and TRBJ1-2, with TRBD1 as a possible D gene (5 bases). V was clipped by 0 bases and J by 8 bases, with 19 bases between them. Germline lookup yields CDR1 LGHNA and CDR2 YNFKEQ. This CDR3 spans 16 amino acids. CDR3 sequence (DNA): TGTGCCAGCAGCCAAGACGGGGGTAGTAGGGAGCGGGGCTACACCTTC. Its protein is CASSQDGGSRERGYTF.

The V call is TRBV6-2 or TRBV6-3, the J call TRBJ1-6; TRBD1 is a possible D gene (6 bases). This CDR3 spans 14 amino acids. Trimming removed 6 bases at V and 7 bases at J, with 13 bases between. Germline V gives CDR1 MNHEY, CDR2 SVGEGT. CDR3 loop: CASSRQAPNSPLHF. Here the CDR3 DNA reads TGTGCCAGCAGCCGACAGGCTCCAAATTCACCCCTCCACTTT.

The chain employs TRBV3-1 (or the pseudogene TRBV3-2) and TRBJ1-1, with D maybe TRBD1 (6 bases). CDR3 length equals 14 residues. Germline V lookup: CDR1 LGHDT, CDR2 YNNKEL (reference sequence). V shed 2 bases and J shed 6 bases, with 13 bases lying between them. CDR3 in amino acids: CASSQYRADPEAFF. The CDR3 bases are TGTGCCAGCAGCCAATACAGGGCAGACCCTGAAGCTTTCTTT.

The chain combines TRBV25-1 with TRBJ1-4; D call uncertain. This CDR3 has 13 amino acids. V shed 4 bases and J shed 5 bases, with 8 bases lying between them. Germline V CDR1 and CDR2: MGHDK, SYGVNS. The CDR3, as DNA: TGTGCCAGCAGTGGTCAGACCAATGAAAAACTGTTTTTT. Translated: CASSGQTNEKLFF.

The chain recombines TRBV19 with TRBJ1-3; D remains unclear. V lost 5 bases and J 4 bases, leaving 3 bases between the germline ends. The CDR3 is 11 amino acids. In germline, CDR1 is LNHDA, CDR2 SQIVND (reference sequence). The CDR3 DNA reads TGTGCCAGTAGTTTCGGAAACACCATATATTTT. Translated: CASSFGNTIYF. Variable domain in full (rest from reference TRBV19 and TRBJ1-3): DGGITQSPKYLFRKEGQNVTLSCEQNLNHDAMYWYRQDPGQGLRLIYYSQIVNDFQKGDIAEGYSVSREKKESFPLTVTSAQKNPTAFYLCASSFGNTIYFGEGSWLTVV.

CDR3 loop: CASSESGQTNTEAFF. CDR3 in DNA: TGCGCCAGCAGTGAGTCTGGCCAAACGAACACTGAAGCTTTCTTT. The chain has TRBV10-1 and TRBJ1-1; D is undetermined. The V end was cut by 0 bases, the J end by 1 base, with 9 bases between. The CDR3 spans 15 residues. Germline V gene data show CDR1 as WNHNN and CDR2 as SYGVQD (reference sequence).

The chain uses TRBV7-2 and TRBJ1-5; D gene unclear. The CDR3 covers 15 residues. Per the germline V gene, CDR1 is SGHTA and CDR2 is FQGNSA. V was cut by 1 base and J by 9 bases, with 16 bases left in between. The CDR3 nucleotides are TGTGCCAGCAGCTTAGAGGGTGGTCCCAGCGGGCCCCAGCATTTT. Translating gives CASSLEGGPSGPQHF.

The count of this clone is one. This chain links TRBV5-4 with TRBJ1-1; 7 bases agree with TRBD1. The junction had 5 bases not matched to a gene; V was cut back by 4 bases and J by 5 bases. Per germline, CDR1 SGHNT and CDR2 YYREEE (reference sequence). The CDR3 runs to 13 residues. The CDR3 DNA sequence: TGTGCCAGCAGCATACCACAGGGGACTGAAGCTTTCTTT. As protein: CASSIPQGTEAFF.

The V and J genes are TRBV3-1 (or the pseudogene TRBV3-2) and TRBJ1-2, with D possibly being TRBD1 (5 bases). CDR1 is LGHDT and CDR2 is YNNKEL in the germline V gene (reference sequence). This CDR3 is built from 14 residues. Trimming removed 2 bases at V and 8 bases at J, with 15 bases between. The CDR3 loop is CASSQRGKQGGYTF. The CDR3 DNA follows: TGTGCCAGCAGCCAAAGGGGAAAGCAAGGAGGCTACACCTTC.

The V call is TRBV3-1 (or the pseudogene TRBV3-2), the J call TRBJ1-5, with TRBD1 matching 9 bases. CDR1 is LGHDT, CDR2 YNNKEL, per germline (reference sequence). The CDR3 consists of 19 residues. The V segment lost 0 bases and the J segment 3 bases; nucleotides outside the gene matches: 12. CDR3 sequence: CASSQDSGADRGYNQPQHF. Here the CDR3 DNA reads TGTGCCAGCAGCCAAGATTCCGGGGCCGACAGGGGGTACAATCAGCCCCAGCATTTT.